The rows below give T cell receptor beta chains drawn from one sample of a study of blood T cell repertoires in COVID-19. TCRdb's copy holds only in-frame clones and misses some; the assay was immunoSEQ multiplex PCR. In the table there are around 200,000 clones, about 87% of which are singletons. Sequencing was done on a sample of peripheral blood. These receptors came from a man between 18 and 29 years old with active or convalescent COVID-19. The CDR3 runs from the conserved cysteine through the conserved F or W. The order of the fields is clone size, D gene, V gene, J gene, CDR3 protein, CDR3 DNA. A D gene is named only where the DNA matches it firmly. Size values are once, few and many counts, or a class for expanded clones, and some rows have none.

-	-	TRBV27	TRBJ1-6	CASSLGPIPISPLHF	TGTGCCAGCAGTTTAGGGCCTATCCCCATTTCACCCCTCCACTTT
-	-	TRBV7-2	TRBJ1-1	CASSPGTPGAFF	TGTGCCAGCAGCCCGGGGACACCCGGAGCTTTCTTT
-	TRBD1	TRBV27	TRBJ1-1	CASRETGANTEAFF	TGTGCCAGCAGGGAGACAGGGGCGAACACTGAAGCTTTCTTT
-	-	TRBV7-9	TRBJ2-3	CASSLGVTGGTDTQYF	TGTGCCAGCAGCTTAGGGGTGACGGGGGGCACAGATACGCAGTATTTT
-	TRBD1	TRBV6-6	TRBJ1-2	CASSHTGAYGYTF	TGTGCCAGCAGTCACACAGGGGCTTATGGCTACACCTTC
few	-	TRBV3-1/TRBV3-2	TRBJ1-3	CASSQEVLGQFSGNTIYF	TGTGCCAGCAGCCAAGAGGTCCTAGGACAGTTCTCTGGAAACACCATATATTTT
-	TRBD1	TRBV5-1	TRBJ1-2	CASSSALTGNYGYTF	TGCGCCAGCAGCTCTGCCTTGACAGGGAACTATGGCTACACCTTC
-	TRBD1	TRBV24-1	TRBJ1-2	CATSESRDRGRGYTF	TGTGCCACCAGTGAATCCCGGGACAGGGGCCGTGGCTACACCTTC
-	-	TRBV6-5	TRBJ2-1	CASSYGLRKNEQFF	TGTGCCAGCAGTTATGGGCTAAGGAAAAATGAGCAGTTCTTC
-	-	TRBV18	TRBJ1-5	CASSPRGSNQPQHF	TGTGCCAGCTCACCCCGGGGGTCTAATCAGCCCCAGCATTTT
-	-	TRBV5-3	TRBJ1-6	CARSWGEGSSYNSPLHF	TGTGCCAGAAGCTGGGGAGAGGGTAGCTCCTATAATTCACCCCTCCACTTT
-	-	TRBV19	TRBJ1-5	CASSTGSNQPQHF	TGTGCCAGTAGTACGGGAAGCAATCAGCCCCAGCATTTT
-	TRBD1	TRBV27	TRBJ2-7	CASSLGTGISSYEQYF	TGTGCCAGCAGTTTAGGGACAGGGATAAGCTCCTACGAGCAGTACTTC
-	-	TRBV27	TRBJ1-1	CASRINRASNTEAFF	TGTGCCAGCAGGATTAACCGAGCTAGCAACACTGAAGCTTTCTTT
-	TRBD2	TRBV7-2	TRBJ2-7	CASSFTSGYEQYF	TGTGCCAGCAGCTTCACTAGCGGGTACGAGCAGTACTTC
-	TRBD2	TRBV5-1	TRBJ2-1	CASSPEAGSSYNEQFF	TGCGCCAGCAGCCCCGAAGCGGGGAGCTCCTACAATGAGCAGTTCTTC
-	-	TRBV27	TRBJ1-5	CASGRKPQHF	TGTGCCAGCGGGAGGAAGCCCCAGCATTTT
-	-	TRBV4-2	TRBJ2-3	CASSQDQGSSTDTQYF	TGTGCCAGCAGCCAAGATCAAGGGAGCTCCACAGATACGCAGTATTTT